This section outlines one T cell receptor (beta chain) sequence together with its context. Time point indicated: baseline pretreatment blood. Treatment specified: 15 Gy SBRT to primary tumor, nephrectomy 4 weeks later. The data were produced by immunoSEQ multiplex PCR, yet TCRdb's version contains in-frame clones alone and is incomplete. The table includes 20,000 to 25,000 clones, 60% to 80% detected once. The CDR3 loop spans 15 amino acids. Germline V CDR1 and CDR2: SGHNT, YYREEE (reference sequence). V shed 4 bases and J shed 6 bases, with 19 bases lying between them. The source of the sample is a study of radiation and T cells in renal cell carcinoma. Study overall: Nephrectomy followed 15 Gy stereotactic body radiation by 4 weeks.

The V and J genes are TRBV5-4 and TRBJ1-2, with D perhaps TRBD1 (6 bases). The sequencing used blood, collected from a patient whose treatment included radiotherapy and nephrectomy. The TCR originated in a man aged 60-69 years with renal cell carcinoma. Here the CDR3 reads CASSPQQGFRHGYTF. The DNA for the CDR3 is TGTGCCAGCAGCCCCCAACAGGGATTTCGGCATGGCTACACCTTC.